The TCR beta chain described here comes from a study of identical twins. This clonotype was observed a handful of times. Germline V CDR1 and CDR2: MNHEY, SMNVEV (reference sequence). CDR3 length: 12 amino acids. V was trimmed by 6 bases and J by 10 bases, leaving 10 bases between them. Template switching added a universal primer binding site, and final cDNA carried unique molecular identifiers. MiXCR, run by TCRdb on the 5' RACE reads, gives a single entry per CDR3 protein. Among roughly 1.6 million distinct CDR3 sequences listed, less than 40% were seen once. The clonotype was recovered from a newborn girl in good health. The sample was cord blood. The chain employs TRBV27 and TRBJ1-6; TRBD1 is a possible D gene (5 bases). In DNA, the CDR3 is TGTGCCAGCAGCACACAGGTATCACCCCTCCACTTT. This sequence encodes CASSTQVSPLHF.